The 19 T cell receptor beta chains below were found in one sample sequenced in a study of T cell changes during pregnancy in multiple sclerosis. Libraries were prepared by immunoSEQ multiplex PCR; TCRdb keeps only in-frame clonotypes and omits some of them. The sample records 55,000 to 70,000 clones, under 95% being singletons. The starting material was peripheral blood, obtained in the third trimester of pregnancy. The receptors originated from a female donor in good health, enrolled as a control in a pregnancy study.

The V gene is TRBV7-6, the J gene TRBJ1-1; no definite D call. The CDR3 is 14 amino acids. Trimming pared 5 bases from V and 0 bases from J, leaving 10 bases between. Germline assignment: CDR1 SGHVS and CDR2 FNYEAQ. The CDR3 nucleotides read TGTGCCAGCAGCCCCGGACTGATGAACACTGAAGCTTTCTTT. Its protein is CASSPGLMNTEAFF.

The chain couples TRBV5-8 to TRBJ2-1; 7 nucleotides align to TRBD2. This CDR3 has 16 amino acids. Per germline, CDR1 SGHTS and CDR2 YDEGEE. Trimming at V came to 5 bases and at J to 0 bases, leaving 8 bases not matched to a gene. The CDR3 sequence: CASRFGGFSSYNEQFF. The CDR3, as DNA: TGTGCCAGCAGGTTCGGGGGGTTCAGCTCCTACAATGAGCAGTTCTTC.

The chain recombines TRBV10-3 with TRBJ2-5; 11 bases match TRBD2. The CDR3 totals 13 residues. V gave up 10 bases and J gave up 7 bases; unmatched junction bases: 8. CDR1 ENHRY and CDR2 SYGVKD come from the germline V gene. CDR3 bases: TGTGCCACGGCTAGCGGGGGGCCTCGGACCCAGTACTTC. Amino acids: CATASGGPRTQYF.

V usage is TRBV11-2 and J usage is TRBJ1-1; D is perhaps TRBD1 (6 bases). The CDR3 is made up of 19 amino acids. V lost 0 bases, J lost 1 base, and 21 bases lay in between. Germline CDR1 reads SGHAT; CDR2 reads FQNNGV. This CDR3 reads CASSLEGSGQSRTNTEAFF. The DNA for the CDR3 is TGTGCCAGCAGCTTAGAGGGTTCTGGACAGTCCCGTACGAACACTGAAGCTTTCTTT.

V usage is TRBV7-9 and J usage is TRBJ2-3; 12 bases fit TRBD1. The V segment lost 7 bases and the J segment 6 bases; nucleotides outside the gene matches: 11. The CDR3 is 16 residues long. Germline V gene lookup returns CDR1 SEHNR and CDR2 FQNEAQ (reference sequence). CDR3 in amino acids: CASTFLGQGAGDTQYF. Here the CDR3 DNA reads TGTGCCAGCACCTTTCTGGGACAGGGGGCGGGTGATACGCAGTATTTT.

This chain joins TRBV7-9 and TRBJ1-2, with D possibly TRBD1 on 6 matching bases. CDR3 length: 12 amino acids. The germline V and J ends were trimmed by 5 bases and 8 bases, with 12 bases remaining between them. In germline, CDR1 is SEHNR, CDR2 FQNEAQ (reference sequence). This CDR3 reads CASSPQGRGYTF. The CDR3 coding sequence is TGTGCCAGCAGCCCCCAGGGGCGAGGCTACACCTTC.

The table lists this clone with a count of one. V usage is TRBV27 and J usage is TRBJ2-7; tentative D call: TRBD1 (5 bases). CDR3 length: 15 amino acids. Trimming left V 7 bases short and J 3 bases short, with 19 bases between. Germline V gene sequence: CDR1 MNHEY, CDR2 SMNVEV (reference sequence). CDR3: CASKPKAGIGYEQYF. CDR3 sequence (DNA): TGTGCCAGCAAACCCAAAGCAGGGATCGGCTACGAGCAGTACTTC.

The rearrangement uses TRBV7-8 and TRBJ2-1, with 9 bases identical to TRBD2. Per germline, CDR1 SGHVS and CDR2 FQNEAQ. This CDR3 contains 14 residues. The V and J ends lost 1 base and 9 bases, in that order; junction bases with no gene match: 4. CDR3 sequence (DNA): TGTGCCAGCAGCTTAGGGCTAGCGGGGACTGAGCAGTTCTTC. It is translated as CASSLGLAGTEQFF.

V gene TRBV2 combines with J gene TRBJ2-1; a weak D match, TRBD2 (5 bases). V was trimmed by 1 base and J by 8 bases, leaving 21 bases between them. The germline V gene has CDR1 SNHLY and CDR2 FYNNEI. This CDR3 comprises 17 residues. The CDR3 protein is CASSEGMPGGGFDEQFF. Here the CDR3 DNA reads TGTGCCAGCAGTGAAGGGATGCCCGGAGGTGGTTTCGATGAGCAGTTCTTC. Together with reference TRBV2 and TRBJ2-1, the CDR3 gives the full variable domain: EPEVTQTPSHQVTQMGQEVILRCVPISNHLYFYWYRQILGQKVEFLVSFYNNEISEKSEIFDDQFSVERPDGSNFTLKIRSTKLEDSAMYFCASSEGMPGGGFDEQFFGPGTRLTVL.

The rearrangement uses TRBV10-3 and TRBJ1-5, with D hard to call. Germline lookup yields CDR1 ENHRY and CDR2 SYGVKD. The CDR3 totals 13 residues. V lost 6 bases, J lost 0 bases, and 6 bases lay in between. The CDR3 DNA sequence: TGTGCCATCAGGCCAGATAGCAATCAGCCCCAGCATTTT. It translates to CAIRPDSNQPQHF.

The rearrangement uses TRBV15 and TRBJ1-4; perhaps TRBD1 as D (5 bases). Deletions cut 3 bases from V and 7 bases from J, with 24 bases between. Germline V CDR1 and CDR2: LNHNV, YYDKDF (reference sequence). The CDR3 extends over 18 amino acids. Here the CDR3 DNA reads TGTGCCACCAGCAGGGGGCCCGGGCGACTGGGATACGGTGAAAAACTGTTTTTT. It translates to CATSRGPGRLGYGEKLFF. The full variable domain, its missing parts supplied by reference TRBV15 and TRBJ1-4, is DAMVIQNPRYQVTQFGKPVTLSCSQTLNHNVMYWYQQKSSQAPKLLFHYYDKDFNNEADTPDNFQSRRPNTSFCFLDIRSPGLGDTAMYLCATSRGPGRLGYGEKLFFGSGTQLSVL.

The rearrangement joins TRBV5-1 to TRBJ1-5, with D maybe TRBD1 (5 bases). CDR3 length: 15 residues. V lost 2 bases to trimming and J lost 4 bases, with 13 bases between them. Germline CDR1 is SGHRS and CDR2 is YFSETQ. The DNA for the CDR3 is TGCGCCAGCAGCTTACTCGGGACTTTTAATCAGCCCCAGCATTTT. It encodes CASSLLGTFNQPQHF.

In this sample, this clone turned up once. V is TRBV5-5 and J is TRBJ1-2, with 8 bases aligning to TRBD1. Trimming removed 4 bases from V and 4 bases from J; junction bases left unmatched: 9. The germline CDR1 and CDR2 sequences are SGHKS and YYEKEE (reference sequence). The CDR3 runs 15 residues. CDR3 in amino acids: CASSLDTGGTYGYTF. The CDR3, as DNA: TGTGCCAGCAGCCTTGACACAGGGGGAACCTATGGCTACACCTTC.

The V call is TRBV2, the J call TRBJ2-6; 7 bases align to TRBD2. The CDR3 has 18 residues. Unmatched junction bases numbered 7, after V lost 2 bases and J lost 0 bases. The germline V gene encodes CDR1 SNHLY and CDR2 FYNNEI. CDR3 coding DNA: TGTGCCAGCAGTGAACGGTCGGGAGGCGGCTCTGGGGCCAACGTCCTGACTTTC. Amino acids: CASSERSGGGSGANVLTF.

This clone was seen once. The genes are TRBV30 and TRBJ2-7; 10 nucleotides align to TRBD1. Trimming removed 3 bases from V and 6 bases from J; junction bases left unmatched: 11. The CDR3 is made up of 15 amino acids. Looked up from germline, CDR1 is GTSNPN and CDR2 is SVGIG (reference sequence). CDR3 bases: TGTGCCTGGAGCGATCCGGGACAGGGGATTATCGAGCAGTACTTC. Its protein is CAWSDPGQGIIEQYF.

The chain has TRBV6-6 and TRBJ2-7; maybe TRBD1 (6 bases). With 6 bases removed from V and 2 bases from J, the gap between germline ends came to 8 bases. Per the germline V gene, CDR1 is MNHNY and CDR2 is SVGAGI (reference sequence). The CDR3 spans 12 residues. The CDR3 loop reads CASRTGPYEQYF. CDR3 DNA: TGTGCCAGCAGGACAGGTCCCTACGAGCAGTACTTC.

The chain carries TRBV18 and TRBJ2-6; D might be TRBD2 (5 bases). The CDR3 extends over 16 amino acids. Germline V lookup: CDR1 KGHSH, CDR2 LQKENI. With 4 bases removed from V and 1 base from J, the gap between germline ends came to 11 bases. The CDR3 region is CASSLRTESGANVLTF. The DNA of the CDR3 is TGTGCCAGCTCACTTCGGACTGAGTCTGGGGCCAACGTCCTGACTTTC.

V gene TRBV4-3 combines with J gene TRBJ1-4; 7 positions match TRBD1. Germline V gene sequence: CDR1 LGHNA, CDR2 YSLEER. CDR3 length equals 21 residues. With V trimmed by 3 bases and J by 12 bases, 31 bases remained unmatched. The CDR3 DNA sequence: TGCGCCAGCAGCCAGGACAGGATGGGAAAGAACAATGAAAAACTGTTTATCCAACTGTTTTTT. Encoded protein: CASSQDRMGKNNEKLFIQLFF.

In DNA, the CDR3 is TGCGCCAGCAGCCAAGATCGGGAAGCTCCCTACGAGCAGTACTTC. This encodes CASSQDREAPYEQYF. The genes are TRBV4-1 and TRBJ2-7; D possibly corresponds to TRBD2 (5 bases). V lost 0 bases to trimming and J lost 2 bases, with 11 bases between them. Per germline, CDR1 MGHRA and CDR2 YSYEKL. The CDR3 has 15 residues.